This TCR beta chain was recovered during a study of memory CD4+ T cells and cytomegalovirus serostatus. Single viable CD3+CD4+CD8-CD45RO+ cells were sorted as the memory CD4+ T cells. Serostatus was set by detecting CMV pp150, pp28, p38, p52 IgG. On this clone itself: The antigen is unknown.

Points from the study as a whole: Each of approximately 73 CMV-associated TCRbeta sequences occurred in one to five individuals. Suggested: most of the CMV-linked TCR signature lies in CD4+ memory cells.

The trim removed 4 bases at V and 2 bases at J, leaving 6 bases unmatched. The CDR3 extends over 15 amino acids. Germline CDR1 and CDR2: SGHRS and YFSETQ. Sequencing used immunoSEQ multiplex PCR; TCRdb keeps in-frame clones, though not all of them. Altogether some 65,000 clones are present, 80% being singletons, with the ten largest covering approximately 0.53%. Specimen: memory CD4+ T cells from blood. This chain connects TRBV5-1 to TRBJ1-3, with 7 bases aligning to TRBD1. This receptor was identified in an adult in good health and CMV-seronegative. Some clones in this sample may be carry-over from other donors' samples. The CDR3, as DNA: TGCGCCAGCAGCGTGACAGGGCGCACTGGAAACACCATATATTTT. Encoded protein: CASSVTGRTGNTIYF.